This note documents a single TCR beta chain sequence. What it binds is unknown. Sequencing used immunoSEQ multiplex PCR; TCRdb keeps in-frame clones, though not all of them. In the table there are a few million clones, more than 85% of which are singletons. The sample belongs to a study of shared clonotypes between healthy human individuals. Study results and caveats: A handful of donors held about 5% of naive CD4 clonotypes in common.

Losses at the gene ends were 4 bases for V and 9 bases for J; bases not matched to a gene: 7. Germline V gene data show CDR1 as SQVTM and CDR2 as ANQGSEA. CDR3 length: 13 amino acids. The sample taken for sequencing was naive CD4+ T cells from PBMCs. Subset in this sample: CD45RA+ positively selected. V usage is TRBV29-1 and J usage is TRBJ2-1; 9 bases match TRBD2. The clonotype comes from a man in his late teens or twenties in good health. Some clones in this sample may be carry-over from other donors' samples. The DNA of the CDR3 is TGCAGCGTTGCGCCGGGACTAGCTGCTGAGCAGTTCTTC. Translating it yields CSVAPGLAAEQFF.